This TCR beta chain emerged from a study of blood T cells in healthy people across ages. Study in general: Template switching recovered approximately one barcoded beta molecule for every two T cells.

For every donor, a draw yielded 7.5 to 10 milliliters of peripheral blood. This clonotype has only a few counts. Its antigen is as yet unknown. The second PCR ran about 7 to 12 cycles with a sample-barcoded 5' primer and J-beta primers. Each TCR beta cDNA got a 12-nucleotide random molecular identifier. TCRdb reprocessed the 5' RACE reads with MiXCR, giving one entry per CDR3 protein. The sample carries hundreds of thousands of distinct CDR3 sequences, about 36% recorded once. The CDR3 is 16 residues long. CDR1 is PRHDT, CDR2 FYEKMQ, per germline (reference sequence). Trimming cost V 2 bases and J 3 bases, with 14 bases left between them. Findings of the study overall: The unknown donor CMV status may have confounded expanded clonotype changes.

The receptor comes from a young man in good health. V usage is TRBV13 and J usage is TRBJ2-1; D unresolved. Sequenced material: blood. The chain's CDR3 is CASSLRVSLHYNEQFF. The CDR3 DNA sequence: TGTGCCAGCAGCTTACGGGTCAGCTTACACTACAATGAGCAGTTCTTC. Variable domain in full (rest from reference TRBV13 and TRBJ2-1): AAGVIQSPRHLIKEKRETATLKCYPIPRHDTVYWYQQGPGQDPQFLISFYEKMQSDKGSIPDRFSAQQFSDYHSELNMSSLELGDSALYFCASSLRVSLHYNEQFFGPGTRLTVL.